This T cell receptor (beta chain) emerged from a study of neurological immune-mediated disorders (dated by TCRdb to between 2019 and 2020). Context from the whole study: Using UMI-based sequencing, the study compared peripheral blood TCR-beta repertoires from patients with HTLV-I-associated myelopathy (HAM/TSP), patients with multiple sclerosis, and healthy controls. Alongside PBMC samples, the set of some 97 TCR-beta libraries contained longitudinal samples, technical triplicates, and paired CD4+ and CD8+ T-cell subsets that had been sorted. Of the 68 subjects in the cohort, roughly 14 were HAM/TSP patients, some 34 were multiple sclerosis patients, and approximately 20 were healthy controls.

The CDR3 numbers 15 residues from cysteine through phenylalanine. Only the CDR3 portion is preserved as DNA: 45 bases, with reading frame beginning at the first base. V loses 0 bases of germline sequence and J loses 5 bases, and the interval between the two ends is 15 bases. The germline V gene specifies SGDLS as CDR1 and YYNGEE as CDR2. The healthy controls were volunteers from blood banks in Maryland, USA. For the unsorted PBMC libraries, 2 million PBMCs were stored in RNAlater at -80 degrees C until RNA extraction and were used to generate the libraries. Peripheral blood was subjected to Ficoll-Hypaque density gradient centrifugation to isolate PBMCs, which were then cryopreserved in liquid nitrogen. cDNA synthesis used template-switch 5'RACE with a primer carrying a 10-nucleotide random unique molecular identifier tagging each TCR transcript. Over 170 million TCR-beta sequences, covering 15-18 subjects, were produced in each sequencing run. The RNeasy kit was used for extraction of total RNA. The KAPA Real-time Library Amplification kit was used to amplify TCR-beta VDJ regions with primers for the TCR constant region and the 5'RACE anchor. A first PCR added sample indexes and Illumina adaptors, and a second PCR then raised library yield. After purification with Ampure beads, the TCR product of roughly 650 bp was size-selected on a 2% E-gel SizeSelection system. Before pooling, library quality was assessed on a Bioanalyzer, concentration was determined with Qubit, and library quantification was performed with the Kapa Library Quantification kit. An Illumina HiSeq 2500 sequenced the libraries paired-end 2 x 150 bp. To increase sequence diversity, about 25-31% phiX was spiked into each library pool. The authors processed their data as follows. The quality-filtered reads were processed with the UMI-based MiGEC pipeline, whose error correction step removed more than 90% of the raw TCR sequences. IMGT germline references were used for alignment of VDJ genes, and clonotypes were defined by a unique CDR3 amino acid sequence together with V-J genes. Clonal expansion, Shannon diversity, and CDR3 relatedness (CalcPairwiseDistances, ClusterSamples) were evaluated with VDJtools, and phylogenetic trees were built with CLCbio workbench. A clone was classed as expanded if it had 8 or more unique UMIs, a cutoff based on coefficient-of-variation modelling across technical triplicates. TCRdb reworked the public reads: Q25 trimming with fastp, MiXCR clone assembly, productive beta chains retained. Every CDR3 protein is listed once, alongside the most common genes and DNA of its rows. These V and J calls rely on TCRdb rather than the paper's analysis. In this sample the table shows about 27,000 distinct CDR3 sequences, roughly 20% of which occur a single time. Of the sample, around 16% is held by the ten largest clones.

Beyond this particular receptor, the publication reports: TCR clonal expansion was highest in HAM/TSP patients and lowest in MS patients, with MS patients falling below even healthy controls. No identical CDR3 amino acid sequences were found to be shared among expanded clones across subjects, suggesting that TCR-beta repertoires were private in all groups.

This clonotype was found many times. Its binding antigen is unknown. Base qualities were left out, and no much larger clone turns up one base away. This receptor was identified in a woman aged 55-69 years in good health. The chain uses TRBV9 and TRBJ2-7, with the identity of the D gene unclear. Specimen: PBMCs. The sequenced DNA: TGTGCCAGCAGCGTAGGCGCCTACCCTCTCGACGAGCAGTACTTC. It translates as CASSVGAYPLDEQYF.